One and the same sample provided the 12 T cell receptor beta chains below, sequenced in a study of PD-1 blockade in mismatch repair-deficient tumors. Profiled with immunoSEQ multiplex PCR; TCRdb holds only in-frame clones, not every one. The repertoire has approximately 63,000 clones, about 87% of them found once; the top ten carry about 15%. The sample here was peripheral blood, taken 52 weeks after starting pembrolizumab. The source of these receptors is an adult with mismatch repair-deficient cancer.

The J gene is TRBJ2-1, the V gene TRBV28, with 9 bases matching TRBD1. The CDR3 is 13 residues long. Losses at the gene ends were 7 bases for V and 9 bases for J; bases not matched to a gene: 7. Germline CDR1 and CDR2: MDHEN and SYDVKM. CDR3 sequence (DNA): TGTGCCAGCAAAAGACAGGGGGGGCTTGAGCAGTTCTTC. Its translation: CASKRQGGLEQFF.

This chain connects TRBV7-9 to TRBJ2-1; tentatively, D is TRBD2 (6 bases). Trimming stripped 1 base from V and 4 bases from J, with 11 bases between. The CDR3 is made up of 15 amino acids. CDR1 and CDR2 from the germline V gene are SEHNR and FQNEAQ (reference sequence). In DNA form, the CDR3 reads TGTGCCAGCAGCTTAGGCGGGGCCTTTTACAATGAGCAGTTCTTC. Translated: CASSLGGAFYNEQFF.

The V and J genes are TRBV9 and TRBJ1-1; D call uncertain. Trimming took 4 bases from V and 8 from J, leaving 15 bases between them. CDR1 SGDLS and CDR2 YYNGEE come from the germline V gene. The CDR3 is made up of 13 amino acids. This chain's CDR3 is CASSPGVRPEAFF. The CDR3 DNA follows: TGTGCCAGCAGCCCCGGGGTTAGACCCGAAGCTTTCTTT.

The V gene is TRBV6-5, the J gene TRBJ1-5, with a possible D match to TRBD1 (5 bases). This CDR3 is 13 amino acids long. Germline-derived CDR1 and CDR2 are MNHEY and SVGAGI. V was shortened by 6 bases and J by 3 bases, with 9 bases between the two germline ends. The CDR3 bases are TGTGCCAGCAGGAGGGGTTACAATCAGCCCCAGCATTTT. Its protein product is CASRRGYNQPQHF.

A single count supports this clone. The chain links TRBV27 to TRBJ1-2, with 12 bases aligning to TRBD1. V trimming: 2 bases; J trimming: 0 bases; junction bases outside the gene matches: 13. The CDR3 loop spans 20 amino acids. Per germline, CDR1 MNHEY and CDR2 SMNVEV (reference sequence). CDR3 DNA: TGTGCCAGCAGTTTAAGGGACCACGGGACAGGGGGCGATTCTAACTATGGCTACACCTTC. This encodes CASSLRDHGTGGDSNYGYTF.

This clone came up a few times. The chain joins TRBV10-1 to TRBJ2-2; 7 bases match TRBD1. V shed 4 bases and J 5 bases; nucleotides not matched to a gene: 1. Germline CDR1 is WNHNN and CDR2 is SYGVQD (reference sequence). The CDR3 sequence is 13 residues long. For the CDR3, the DNA is TGCGCCAGCAGTGGGACAGGTACCGGGGAGCTGTTTTTT. Amino acid sequence: CASSGTGTGELFF.

This clone appeared a single time. The chain joins TRBV11-2 to TRBJ2-3, with D perhaps matching TRBD2 (6 bases). The CDR3 covers 15 residues. V lost 3 bases, J lost 3 bases, and 13 bases lay in between. The germline V gene encodes CDR1 SGHAT and CDR2 FQNNGV. CDR3 amino acids: CASSFRGSGTDTQYF. The DNA of the CDR3 is TGTGCCAGCAGCTTTCGTGGGAGCGGGACAGATACGCAGTATTTT.

The V and J genes are TRBV14 and TRBJ2-1; perhaps TRBD1 as D (5 bases). The CDR3 totals 13 residues. The germline V and J ends were trimmed by 1 base and 9 bases, with 10 bases remaining between them. Germline CDR1 and CDR2: SGHDN and FVKESK. CDR3 DNA sequence: TGTGCCAGCAGCCAAGGGGGCCTCGGTGAGCAGTTCTTC. Its protein product is CASSQGGLGEQFF.

The chain uses TRBV2 and TRBJ1-5; maybe TRBD1 (5 bases). Germline V gene data show CDR1 as SNHLY and CDR2 as FYNNEI. This CDR3 region has 16 residues. The V end was cut by 5 bases, the J end by 1 base, with 15 bases between. CDR3 region: CASSPRGGWSNQPQHF. In DNA, the CDR3 is TGTGCCAGCAGTCCTAGGGGAGGGTGGAGCAATCAGCCCCAGCATTTT.

J is TRBJ2-2 and V is TRBV5-1; the D is unclear. Per germline, CDR1 SGHRS and CDR2 YFSETQ. CDR3 length equals 14 residues. V lost 0 bases, J lost 5 bases, and 8 bases lay in between. CDR3 nucleotide sequence: TGCGCCAGCAGCTTGGTGGGGTTGACCGGGGAGCTGTTTTTT. Translating it yields CASSLVGLTGELFF.

For the CDR3, the DNA is TGTGCCAGTACTCCGGGACTGGGGGCAGAGACCCAGTACTTC. Its protein is CASTPGLGAETQYF. The chain has TRBV19 and TRBJ2-5; D may be TRBD1 or TRBD2 (6 bases each). Germline CDR1 and CDR2: LNHDA and SQIVND (reference sequence). The V and J ends lost 7 bases and 4 bases respectively, with 16 bases between them. The CDR3 has 14 residues.

The chain couples TRBV28 to TRBJ2-1; D is uncertain. The V gene lost 4 bases and the J gene lost 0 bases, with 10 bases spanning the gap. This CDR3 spans 15 amino acids. In germline, CDR1 is MDHEN, CDR2 SYDVKM. Here the CDR3 reads CASSSTGSSYNEQFF. CDR3 sequence (DNA): TGTGCCAGCAGTTCGACGGGTAGCTCCTACAATGAGCAGTTCTTC.